The 2 T cell receptor beta chains reported below all come from one sample, sequenced in a study of blood T cell repertoires in COVID-19. Only in-frame clones appear in the TCRdb table, and some are missing; sequencing was by immunoSEQ multiplex PCR. In the table there are 180,000 or so clones, approximately 80% of which are singletons. Input material: PBMCs or T cells enriched from blood (not recorded which). The receptor set was obtained from an older woman who had recovered from COVID-19.

V usage is TRBV4-2 and J usage is TRBJ1-2, with 7 nucleotides matching TRBD1. Germline V CDR1 and CDR2: LGHNA, YNFKEQ. With V trimmed by 4 bases and J by 13 bases, 12 bases remained unmatched. This CDR3 contains 13 residues. The CDR3 reads CASSLLDEGAPTF. CDR3 coding DNA: TGTGCCAGCAGCCTGCTGGACGAGGGGGCGCCCACCTTC.

The chain couples TRBV6-5 to TRBJ1-2; 7 bases align to TRBD1. Germline trimming cut 7 bases from V and 8 bases from J; bases unmatched to any gene: 10. The germline V gene encodes CDR1 MNHEY and CDR2 SVGAGI. There are 13 residues in the CDR3. DNA for the CDR3: TGTGCCAGCAATAAAAGGACAGGTGGAGGCTACACCTTC. It specifies CASNKRTGGGYTF.